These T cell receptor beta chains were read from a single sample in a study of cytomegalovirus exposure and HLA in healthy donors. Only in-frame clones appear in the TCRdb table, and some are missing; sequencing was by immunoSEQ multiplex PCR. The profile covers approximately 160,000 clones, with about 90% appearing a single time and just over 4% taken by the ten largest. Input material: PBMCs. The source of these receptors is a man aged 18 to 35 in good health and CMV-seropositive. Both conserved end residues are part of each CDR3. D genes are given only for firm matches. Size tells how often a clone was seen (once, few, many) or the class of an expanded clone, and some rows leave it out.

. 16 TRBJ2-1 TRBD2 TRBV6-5 CASSSQGLAVNNEQFF TGTGCCAGCAGTTCCCAGGGACTAGCGGTGAACAATGAGCAGTTCTTC
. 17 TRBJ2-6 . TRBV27 CASSKWGVGSGANVLTF TGTGCCAGCAGTAAGTGGGGGGTAGGGTCTGGGGCCAACGTCCTGACTTTC
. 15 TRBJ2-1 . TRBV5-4 CASSLVPEAYNEQFF TGTGCCAGCAGCTTGGTCCCGGAGGCCTACAATGAGCAGTTCTTC
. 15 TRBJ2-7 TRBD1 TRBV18 CASSPRQGFSYEQYF TGTGCCAGCTCACCGCGACAGGGCTTCTCCTACGAGCAGTACTTC
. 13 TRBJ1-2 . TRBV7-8 CASSPGQNYGYTF TGTGCCAGCAGCCCAGGACAGAACTATGGCTACACCTTC
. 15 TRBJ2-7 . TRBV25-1 CASTATEMGHYEQYF TGTGCCAGCACCGCGACAGAGATGGGACACTACGAGCAGTACTTC
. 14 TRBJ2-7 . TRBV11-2 CASSSVRRAYEQYF TGTGCCAGCAGCTCCGTAAGACGGGCCTACGAGCAGTACTTC
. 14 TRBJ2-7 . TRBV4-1 CASSQTGRSYEQYF TGCGCCAGCAGCCAGACAGGTAGATCCTACGAGCAGTACTTC
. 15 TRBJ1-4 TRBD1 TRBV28 CASNLGQGNNEKLFF TGTGCCAGCAATCTGGGACAGGGAAATAATGAAAAACTGTTTTTT
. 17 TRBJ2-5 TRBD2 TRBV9 CASSVGGGRAYQETQYF TGTGCCAGCAGCGTAGGTGGCGGGAGGGCCTACCAAGAGACCCAGTACTTC
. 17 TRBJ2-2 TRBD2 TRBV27 CASKTTMRGENTGELFF TGTGCCAGCAAAACGACGATGCGGGGGGAGAACACCGGGGAGCTGTTTTTT
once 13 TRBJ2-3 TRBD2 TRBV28 CASRLAGGDTQYF TGTGCCAGCAGACTAGCGGGAGGTGATACGCAGTATTTT
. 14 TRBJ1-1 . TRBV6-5 CASSQGTMNTEAFF TGTGCCAGCAGTCAGGGAACTATGAACACTGAAGCTTTCTTT
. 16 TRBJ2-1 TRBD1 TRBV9 CASSSNPRTGPDEQFF TGTGCCAGCAGCTCCAACCCTCGGACAGGGCCGGATGAGCAGTTCTTC
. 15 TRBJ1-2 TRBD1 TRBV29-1 CSADQGGGRGYGYTF TGCAGCGCCGATCAAGGTGGTGGCAGGGGGTATGGCTACACCTTC
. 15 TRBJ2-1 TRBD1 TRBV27 CASSRPGQGGNEQFF TGTGCCAGCAGCCGACCGGGACAGGGCGGGAATGAGCAGTTCTTC
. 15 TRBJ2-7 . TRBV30 CAWSRVYGYEYEQYF TGTGCCTGGAGCCGGGTCTACGGCTATGAATACGAGCAGTACTTC
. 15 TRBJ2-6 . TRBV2 CASSNYNSGANVLTF TGTGCCAGCAGCAACTATAATTCGGGGGCCAACGTCCTGACTTTC
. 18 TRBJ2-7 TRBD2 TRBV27 CASSPTGLAGLSSYEQYF TGTGCCAGCAGTCCCACGGGACTAGCGGGACTGAGCTCCTACGAGCAGTACTTC
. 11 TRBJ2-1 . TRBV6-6 CAAGGYNEQFF TGTGCCGCAGGGGGGTACAATGAGCAGTTCTTC